The entry that follows covers one T cell receptor (beta chain) sequence. Its antigen specificity is not known. No clone much larger than this one lies a single base away; base qualities are absent. TCRbeta CDR3 regions were amplified from genomic DNA using the immunoSEQ Assay, a bias-controlled multiplex PCR. As for the authors' bioinformatics: Within the assay, amplification of reference gene primers was used to estimate how many nucleated cells each sample contained. Sequence reads were collapsed and filtered to measure the absolute abundance of every unique TCRbeta CDR3 rearrangement. For each sample, productive Simpson clonality was calculated as the square root of Simpson's diversity index across productive rearrangements. TCRdb took this table from immuneACCESS and kept in-frame rearrangements with V and J called. Such tables lack part of the clones; where checked against another copy, unresolved V genes explain under half of the gap, and the rest is unexplained. That table furnishes V, J and clone size, whereas the DNA furnished D and trimming. The sample data list about 190,000 clones, and more than 80% of these were observed just once. The ten largest account for approximately 0.5% of the sample.

The record originates from a study of blood T cell repertoires in COVID-19 (dated by TCRdb to 2018 to 2021). Study-level background: Samples from collaborators originated in the United States, Italy and Spain and spanned both the acute and convalescent phases of COVID-19. The material from the prospective study consisted of cDNA or gDNA derived from T cells, B-cell-depleted T cells, or PBMCs. Subjects who had been exposed to COVID-19, were actively infected with it, or had recovered from it provided the deeply sampled blood TCRbeta repertoires that made up the dataset. A freely available public database, intended as a resource for researchers studying the immune response to SARS-CoV-2, is where the repertoires were released. The samples were drawn from two sources: the first 160 participants of the ongoing ImmuneRACE study, and approximately 1,300 subjects contributed by 6 global collaborators. The sample metadata nearly always contained a de-identified subject ID, COVID-19 status, age in years and sex. Where available, HLA class I and class II types were obtained from metadata supplied by the sample provider rather than from assay-based typing.

From the cysteine through the phenylalanine, the CDR3 covers 16 amino acids. Of the read, only the CDR3 DNA is kept; its 48 bases are in frame from base 1. From V the trimming removes 5 bases and from J it removes 1 base, while the gene matches leave 4 bases of the junction unaccounted for. Based on the germline V gene, the CDR1 and CDR2 sequences are KGHDR and SFDVKD. Collaborating institutions collected whole blood in K2EDTA tubes following their own protocols. For TCRbeta analysis, collaborator samples were shipped as frozen whole blood, as isolated PBMCs, or as DNA extracted from either sample type. The full study reports these points: The quantity of clinical and demographic metadata differed by source and by participant and was supplied without curation.

This clonotype was sampled from a man aged 45-65 years with acute or convalescent COVID-19. The sequenced sample consisted of peripheral blood. The V gene is TRBV24-1 and the J gene is TRBJ2-2; 9 central bases correspond to TRBD1. DNA sequence: TGTGCCACCAGTGGCTCGGGACAGGGGAACACCGGGGAGCTGTTTTTT. It translates as CATSGSGQGNTGELFF.